What follows describes a single T cell receptor (beta chain). Its antigen remains unidentified. This record comes from a study of cytomegalovirus exposure and HLA in healthy donors. General study results and limits: Researchers reported that three CMV-associated chains were confirmed in vitro as CMV antigen-specific. It was reportedly the case that the classifier diagnosed cytomegalovirus status with high specificity and sensitivity.

From germline, CDR1 is MDHEN and CDR2 SYDVKM. CDR3 length: 13 residues. J gave up 2 bases and V 4 bases, and 2 bases lay outside the gene matches. The table came from immunoSEQ multiplex PCR; TCRdb's copy has only in-frame clones and leaves some out. The sample records roughly 260,000 clones, around 87% being singletons. The sequence came from a man aged 18 to 35 in good health and CMV-seronegative. The sequencing input was PBMCs. The gene calls are TRBV28 and TRBJ2-7, with 7 bases aligning to TRBD1. The CDR3 region is CASSSTGAYEQYF. In DNA, the CDR3 is TGTGCCAGCAGTTCAACAGGGGCCTACGAGCAGTACTTC.